The 24 T cell receptor beta chains reported below all come from one sample, sequenced in a study of blood T cells in healthy people across ages. The second PCR ran roughly 6 to 11 cycles with a sample-barcoded 5' primer and J-beta primers. TCRdb reprocessed the 5' RACE reads with MiXCR, giving one entry per CDR3 protein. The sample contains roughly 930,000 distinct CDR3 sequences, around 48% of which appear only once. The sequencing input was blood. Source of these receptors: a man in his thirties or forties in good health.

The sample holds a few counts of this clonotype. The V gene is TRBV6-2 or TRBV6-3, the J gene TRBJ2-7; 9 bases fit TRBD2. This CDR3 spans 12 amino acids. With V trimmed by 7 bases and J by 2 bases, 0 bases remained unmatched. CDR1 and CDR2 from the germline V gene are MNHEY and SVGEGT. The CDR3, as DNA: TGTGCCAGCAAGCGGGGGGCCTACGAGCAGTACTTC. This gives the protein CASKRGAYEQYF.

This clonotype was counted only a few times. This sequence joins TRBV6-5 and TRBJ2-1; the match to TRBD1 covers 7 bases. The CDR3 covers 16 residues. Germline loops: CDR1 MNHEY, CDR2 SVGAGI. V was pared by 2 bases and J by 6 bases, with 10 bases of the junction left unmatched. The CDR3 DNA reads as TGTGCCAGCAGTTACAATAACGGGGCAGGGGGCAATGAGCAGTTCTTC. Translating it yields CASSYNNGAGGNEQFF.

This chain links TRBV20-1 with TRBJ2-7, with 10 bases that match TRBD2. Germline loops: CDR1 DFQATT, CDR2 SNEGSKA (reference sequence). V shed 6 bases and J 5 bases; nucleotides not matched to a gene: 10. This CDR3 spans 14 amino acids. In DNA form, the CDR3 reads TGCAGTGCGACCCGAGCGGGAGGGCCGGACGAGCAGTACTTC. Residues: CSATRAGGPDEQYF.

V usage is TRBV6-5 and J usage is TRBJ1-1; no clear D. V was pared by 2 bases and J by 0 bases, with 10 bases between. CDR1 MNHEY and CDR2 SVGAGI come from the germline V gene. The CDR3 totals 15 residues. The CDR3 DNA is TGTGCCAGCAGTTACAGGCAGACCATGAACACTGAAGCTTTCTTT. Translation: CASSYRQTMNTEAFF.

The rearrangement joins TRBV7-2 to TRBJ2-5; 7 nucleotides align to TRBD2. The CDR3 covers 14 residues. Germline V CDR1 and CDR2: SGHTA, FQGNSA. Losses at the gene ends were 5 bases for V and 5 bases for J; bases not matched to a gene: 8. The CDR3 DNA sequence: TGTGCCAGCAGCACTATCGACGGGGGGGAGACCCAGTACTTC. It translates to CASSTIDGGETQYF.

This clonotype has only a few counts. The chain is built from TRBV6-1 and TRBJ2-7; D remains unclear. From germline, CDR1 is MNHNS and CDR2 SASEGT. This CDR3 has 12 amino acids. V was cut by 0 bases and J by 6 bases, with 6 bases left in between. In nucleotides, the CDR3 is TGTGCCAGCAGTGAAGCCGCTACCGAGCAGTACTTC. This gives the protein CASSEAATEQYF.

Of note for this clonotype: One junction end does not reproduce the germline sequence, and a read error may be involved. The CDR3 sequence: CACSMGGLPPFAQYF. The DNA for the CDR3 is TGTGCCTGCAGTATGGGCGGACTTCCACCTTTTGCGCAGTATTTT. The V and J genes are TRBV6-2 or TRBV6-3 and TRBJ2-3; the D gene is possibly TRBD2 (5 bases). Germline V gene lookup returns CDR1 MNHEY and CDR2 SVGEGT. CDR3 length equals 15 residues.

Written as DNA, the CDR3 is TGTGCCATCAGGACAGCCGGGCAGGGCCCAGATACGCAGTATTTT. Translated, it gives CAIRTAGQGPDTQYF. This rearrangement joins TRBV10-3 to TRBJ2-3, with D maybe TRBD1 (5 bases). The ends were cut back, 6 bases at V and 4 bases at J, with 17 bases in the middle. In germline, CDR1 is ENHRY, CDR2 SYGVKD. The CDR3 runs 15 residues.

The CDR3, as DNA: TGCGCCAGCAGCTCGGATGCTACCGGGGGTTCACCCCTCCACTTT. It translates to CASSSDATGGSPLHF. The chain carries TRBV5-1 and TRBJ1-6; a possible D gene is TRBD1 (5 bases). This CDR3 region has 15 residues. The V gene's germline CDR1 is SGHRS and CDR2 YFSETQ. Trimming left V 3 bases short and J 9 bases short, with 16 bases between.

V gene TRBV20-1 combines with J gene TRBJ2-7; 7 nucleotides line up with TRBD1. With V trimmed by 0 bases and J by 3 bases, 5 bases remained unmatched. CDR1 and CDR2 (germline): DFQATT, SNEGSKA (reference sequence). The CDR3 is made up of 14 amino acids. DNA of the CDR3: TGCAGTGCTAGAGATCCTACAGGGGACTACGAGCAGTACTTC. Residues: CSARDPTGDYEQYF.

V and J are TRBV9 and TRBJ2-5; TRBD1 agrees at 8 bases. Near its end, the DNA agrees better with TRBJ2-7, so the J call may be wrong. Germline-derived CDR1 and CDR2 are SGDLS and YYNGEE. The CDR3 has 14 amino acids. The CDR3 region has the DNA TGTGCCAGCAGCGTACGGACAGGGAATGGCGAGCAGTACTTC. Its translation: CASSVRTGNGEQYF.

Only a few counts were recorded for this clonotype. The CDR3 bases are TGCGCCAGCAGCCAAGAACTCGGAGACAGGGGGCTAAGGGAGCAGTTCTTC. It codes for CASSQELGDRGLREQFF. The chain is built from TRBV4-3 and TRBJ2-1; 10 bases are shared with TRBD1. The CDR3 has 17 residues. Germline V lookup: CDR1 LGHNA, CDR2 YSLEER. The trim removed 0 bases at V and 10 bases at J, leaving 12 bases unmatched.

The chain has TRBV27 and TRBJ2-7; D remains ambiguous. Germline V CDR1 and CDR2: MNHEY, SMNVEV (reference sequence). The CDR3 sequence is 13 residues long. Trimming removed 8 bases at V and 5 bases at J, with 16 bases between. The CDR3 sequence: CASRALARNEQYF. In nucleotides, the CDR3 is TGTGCCAGCCGGGCCCTCGCACGAAACGAGCAGTACTTC.

V gene TRBV29-1 combines with J gene TRBJ2-3, with TRBD1 matching over 7 bases. Germline V CDR1 and CDR2: SQVTM, ANQGSEA. This CDR3 has 15 amino acids. V lost 6 bases, J lost 0 bases, and 9 bases stayed unmatched. CDR3 region: CSVSPDRPSTDTQYF. CDR3 DNA sequence: TGCAGCGTGAGCCCGGACAGGCCCAGCACAGATACGCAGTATTTT.

The chain links TRBV6-5 to TRBJ1-2; D remains ambiguous. Per the germline V gene, CDR1 is MNHEY and CDR2 is SVGAGI. V lost 2 bases, J lost 1 base, and 8 bases lay in between. This CDR3 is built from 14 residues. The CDR3 region is CASSYGGVNYGYTF. CDR3 coding DNA: TGTGCCAGCAGTTACGGTGGGGTTAACTATGGCTACACCTTC.

The rearrangement links TRBV28 to TRBJ1-2, with TRBD1 as a possible D gene (6 bases). V dropped 3 bases and J dropped 2 bases, with 10 bases sitting between them. CDR1 MDHEN and CDR2 SYDVKM come from the germline V gene. This CDR3 spans 14 amino acids. The CDR3 protein is CASSFEDRNYGYTF. The CDR3 DNA reads TGTGCCAGCAGTTTCGAAGACAGGAACTATGGCTACACCTTC.

The V and J genes are TRBV6-5 and TRBJ1-3; 8 bases line up with TRBD1. The CDR3 runs 14 residues. Germline V lookup: CDR1 MNHEY, CDR2 SVGAGI. J gave up 8 bases and V 1 base, and 4 bases lay outside the gene matches. The CDR3 loop reads CASSYLGQADTIYF. The CDR3 bases are TGTGCCAGCAGTTACTTGGGACAGGCAGACACCATATATTTT.

The J gene is TRBJ2-5, the V gene TRBV3-1, with 11 bases that match TRBD2. Germline values: CDR1 LGHDT, CDR2 YNNKEL (reference sequence). J lost 2 bases, V lost 3 bases, and 2 bases had no gene match. This CDR3 is 15 amino acids long. The CDR3 spells CASSHGTSGQETQYF. The CDR3 coding sequence is TGTGCCAGCAGCCATGGGACTAGCGGACAAGAGACCCAGTACTTC.

V gene TRBV13 combines with J gene TRBJ2-5; 8 bases match TRBD1. With 4 bases clipped from V and 3 bases from J, the junction kept 10 bases outside the gene matches. The germline gives CDR1 PRHDT, CDR2 FYEKMQ (reference sequence). This CDR3 comprises 16 residues. CDR3 coding DNA: TGTGCCAGCAGCTCAACCTGGACAGGGCCCGAAGAGACCCAGTACTTC. Its translation: CASSSTWTGPEETQYF.

In this sample, this clonotype turned up a few times. In DNA, the CDR3 is TGTGCCAGCGGACATTCAGAGACCCAGTACTTC. This translates into CASGHSETQYF. This chain uses TRBV6-2 or TRBV6-3 with TRBJ2-5; TRBD1 might be the D (5 bases). The V gene's germline CDR1 is MNHEY and CDR2 SVGEGT. Trimming shortened V by 8 bases and J by 4 bases, and 8 bases separated the two germline ends. This CDR3 contains 11 residues.

The chain is built from TRBV10-2 and TRBJ2-3, with 7 positions matching TRBD2. The V and J ends lost 5 bases and 10 bases, in that order; junction bases with no gene match: 21. Per the germline V gene, CDR1 is WSHSY and CDR2 is SAAADI. CDR3 length: 17 amino acids. The CDR3: CASSTRVASGPHGAQYF. The CDR3 DNA reads as TGCGCCAGCAGTACACGGGTGGCTAGCGGTCCCCATGGTGCGCAGTATTTT.

The chain employs TRBV29-1 and TRBJ1-2, with 8 bases identical to TRBD1. The CDR3 runs to 11 residues. Germline assignment: CDR1 SQVTM and CDR2 ANQGSEA. The J segment lost 7 bases and the V segment lost 6 bases, leaving 4 bases of the junction unmatched. The DNA of the CDR3 is TGCAGCGTGACAGGGGAGAGTGGCTACACCTTC. This sequence encodes CSVTGESGYTF.

The chain couples TRBV2 to TRBJ1-2; D remains unclear. Trimming left V 4 bases short and J 6 bases short, with 12 bases between. The CDR3 contains 13 residues. CDR1 is SNHLY and CDR2 is FYNNEI in the germline V gene. The CDR3 loop is CASSVQRSDGYTF. Here the CDR3 DNA reads TGTGCCAGCAGTGTCCAGCGATCTGATGGCTACACCTTC.

This clonotype was detected a few times. The J gene is TRBJ1-2, the V gene TRBV7-2; the D gene is possibly TRBD1 (5 bases). CDR1 SGHTA and CDR2 FQGNSA come from the germline V gene. Trimming left V 4 bases short and J 4 bases short, with 16 bases between. The CDR3 runs to 15 residues. In DNA, the CDR3 is TGTGCCAGCAGCTCCCGTAAGGGACTAACCTATGGCTACACCTTC. It is translated as CASSSRKGLTYGYTF.